A selection of T cell receptor beta chains follows, all from one sample in a study of blood T cell repertoires in COVID-19. Method: immunoSEQ multiplex PCR; TCRdb's copy keeps in-frame clones and lacks some. Among about 210,000 clones, about 85% were seen once, and the ten largest hold over 1.5%. Sequencing was done on a sample of peripheral blood. The receptor set was obtained from a man aged 70-80 years with acute or convalescent COVID-19. The CDR3 runs from the conserved cysteine through the conserved F or W. The D gene is left open where the match is weak. The size of a clone is reported for some rows only, either as once, few or many, or as a class for expanded clones.

D gene	V gene	clone size	J gene	CDR3 protein	CDR3 DNA
.	TRBV18	once	TRBJ2-7	CASSPIGGGGSYEQYF	TGTGCCAGCTCACCAATTGGGGGCGGCGGCTCCTACGAGCAGTACTTC
TRBD2	TRBV29-1	.	TRBJ2-7	CSVRDGTSGSEQYF	TGCAGCGTCCGAGACGGGACTAGCGGGAGCGAGCAGTACTTC
TRBD1	TRBV5-5	.	TRBJ2-7	CASSPDRVPYEQYF	TGTGCCAGCAGCCCGGACAGGGTCCCCTACGAGCAGTACTTC
.	TRBV12-3/TRBV12-4	.	TRBJ2-7	CASGAGGPYEQYF	TGTGCCAGCGGGGCAGGGGGGCCCTACGAGCAGTACTTC
TRBD2	TRBV6-2/TRBV6-3	.	TRBJ2-2	CASSTEWPGRTGELFF	TGTGCCAGCAGTACCGAGTGGCCCGGGAGGACCGGGGAGCTGTTTTTT
TRBD1	TRBV5-1	.	TRBJ1-1	CASSPRTGDTEAFF	TGCGCCAGCAGCCCACGGACAGGGGACACTGAAGCTTTCTTT
TRBD1	TRBV4-3	few	TRBJ1-5	CASSQDWGQHNQPQHF	TGCGCCAGCAGCCAAGATTGGGGACAGCACAATCAGCCCCAGCATTTT
TRBD1	TRBV7-2	.	TRBJ1-4	CASRPTGASNEKLFF	TGTGCCAGCAGACCAACAGGGGCCTCTAATGAAAAACTGTTTTTT
.	TRBV5-1	once	TRBJ1-1	CASRGAAMNTEAFF	TGCGCCAGCAGAGGTGCGGCGATGAACACTGAAGCTTTCTTT
TRBD2	TRBV30	.	TRBJ2-5	CAWSAGLAGLQETQYF	TGTGCCTGGAGTGCGGGGCTAGCGGGTTTACAAGAGACCCAGTACTTC
TRBD2	TRBV7-2	.	TRBJ2-2	CASSLGFRTSGMTGELFF	TGTGCCAGCAGCTTAGGATTCCGGACTAGCGGGATGACCGGGGAGCTGTTTTTT
TRBD1	TRBV19	.	TRBJ1-5	CASSKQGNQPQHF	TGTGCCAGTAGTAAACAGGGGAATCAGCCCCAGCATTTT
TRBD2	TRBV28	.	TRBJ2-5	CASSLFTSGSSETQYF	TGTGCCAGCAGTTTATTTACTAGCGGGAGTTCAGAGACCCAGTACTTC
TRBD2	TRBV11-1	.	TRBJ2-5	CASRFGASGGQETQYF	TGTGCCAGCAGATTCGGGGCTAGCGGGGGCCAAGAGACCCAGTACTTC
.	TRBV10-1	.	TRBJ2-7	CARWTASPYEQYF	TGCGCCAGGTGGACAGCTTCACCCTACGAGCAGTACTTC
.	TRBV7-3	.	TRBJ2-4	CASSFRGSNIQYF	TGTGCCAGCAGCTTTAGGGGCTCAAACATTCAGTACTTC
TRBD1	TRBV6-6	once	TRBJ2-2	CASNRQGTNTGELFF	TGTGCCAGCAACCGACAGGGGACGAACACCGGGGAGCTGTTTTTT
.	TRBV7-3	.	TRBJ2-6	CASSLGPGPGANVLTF	TGTGCCAGCAGCTTAGGGCCAGGGCCTGGGGCCAACGTCCTGACTTTC
.	TRBV5-4	.	TRBJ1-1	CASSLGGGMNTEAFF	TGTGCCAGCAGCCTGGGCGGGGGCATGAACACTGAAGCTTTCTTT
TRBD2	TRBV5-1	once	TRBJ2-1	CASHGTSGSGEQFF	TGCGCCAGCCATGGGACTAGCGGGAGTGGTGAGCAGTTCTTC
.	TRBV5-4	.	TRBJ2-1	CASSYGQTNEQFF	TGTGCCAGCAGCTACGGACAGACCAATGAGCAGTTCTTC
TRBD2	TRBV7-2	.	TRBJ2-7	CASSLATSGSYEQYF	TGTGCCAGCAGCTTAGCGACTAGCGGATCCTACGAGCAGTACTTC
.	TRBV3-1/TRBV3-2	.	TRBJ1-5	CASSQAGGGNQPQHF	TGTGCCAGCAGCCAAGCTGGGGGCGGGAATCAGCCCCAGCATTTT
.	TRBV4-2	few	TRBJ1-2	CASSQDTQAYGYTF	TGTGCCAGCAGCCAAGATACCCAAGCCTATGGCTACACCTTC
.	TRBV12-3/TRBV12-4	.	TRBJ1-5	CASSPNNQPQHF	TGTGCCAGCAGTCCTAACAATCAGCCCCAGCATTTT
.	TRBV4-1	.	TRBJ2-1	CASSQEGGISYNEQFF	TGCGCCAGCAGCCAAGAAGGCGGCATTTCCTACAATGAGCAGTTCTTC
.	TRBV7-3	.	TRBJ2-5	CASSDGQRETQYF	TGTGCCAGCAGCGACGGACAGAGGGAGACCCAGTACTTC
TRBD2	TRBV11-2	.	TRBJ2-1	CASTTSGRAGNEQFF	TGTGCCAGCACCACTAGCGGGAGGGCCGGAAATGAGCAGTTCTTC
.	TRBV2	.	TRBJ2-7	CASSAGQTNYEQYF	TGTGCCAGCAGTGCTGGGCAGACGAATTACGAGCAGTACTTC